The TCR beta chain described here comes from a study of cytomegalovirus exposure and HLA in healthy donors. The study, taken as a whole, reports: Confirmation was obtained in vitro that a few CMV-associated chains are specific for CMV antigens.

The method was immunoSEQ multiplex PCR; TCRdb's version includes in-frame clones alone and lacks a portion of them. This table has some 90,000 clones, 95% to 97% appearing once. A word on this clone: No antigen is known for it.

Germline lookup yields CDR1 SGDLS and CDR2 YYNGEE. V was clipped by 4 bases and J by 9 bases, with 17 bases between them. CDR3 length equals 13 residues. Sequencing used PBMCs. This chain connects TRBV9 to TRBJ2-7; maybe TRBD2 (6 bases). This clonotype was obtained from a man aged 18-30 years in good health and CMV-seronegative. The CDR3 reads CASSPGEVGVQYF. CDR3 DNA sequence: TGTGCCAGCAGCCCGGGGGAAGTCGGAGTGCAGTACTTC.